Given below is one TCR beta chain in context. Its cognate antigen is unknown. Produced via immunoSEQ multiplex PCR; TCRdb's table is partial and in-frame only. The top ten clones hold 27% of a sample with about 53,000 clones, about four fifths of them seen once. The data derive from a study of T cell responses to AZD1222 COVID-19 vaccine. Study-wide results and caveats: Among those given AZD1222, only six were seropositive at baseline. Repertoire sampling occurred only after the peak T cell response.

From germline, CDR1 is SNHLY and CDR2 FYNNEI. Trimming left V 1 base short and J 0 bases short, with 9 bases between. The CDR3 is 16 residues long. The specimen comprised peripheral blood, sampled on day 0 of AZD1222 vaccination. This clonotype was obtained from an adult in good health. The rearrangement links TRBV2 to TRBJ2-2; tentative D call: TRBD2 (7 bases). Here the CDR3 DNA reads TGTGCCAGCAGTGAAGAGGGGGGGACGAACACCGGGGAGCTGTTTTTT. Amino acid sequence: CASSEEGGTNTGELFF. Supplemented by reference TRBV2 and TRBJ2-2, the full variable domain reads EPEVTQTPSHQVTQMGQEVILRCVPISNHLYFYWYRQILGQKVEFLVSFYNNEISEKSEIFDDQFSVERPDGSNFTLKIRSTKLEDSAMYFCASSEEGGTNTGELFFGEGSRLTVL.